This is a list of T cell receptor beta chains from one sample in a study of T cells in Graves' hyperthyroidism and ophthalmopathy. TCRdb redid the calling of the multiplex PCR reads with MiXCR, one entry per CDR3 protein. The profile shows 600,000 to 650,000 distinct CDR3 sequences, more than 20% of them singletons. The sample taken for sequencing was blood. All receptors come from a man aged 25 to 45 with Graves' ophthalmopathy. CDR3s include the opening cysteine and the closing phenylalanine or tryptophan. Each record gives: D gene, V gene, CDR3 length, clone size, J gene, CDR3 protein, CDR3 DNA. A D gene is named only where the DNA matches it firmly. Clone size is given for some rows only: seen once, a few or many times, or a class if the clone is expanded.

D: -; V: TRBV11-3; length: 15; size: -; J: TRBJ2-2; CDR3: CASSLDDRDTGELFF; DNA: TGTGCCAGCAGCTTAGACGACAGAGACACCGGGGAGCTGTTTTTT
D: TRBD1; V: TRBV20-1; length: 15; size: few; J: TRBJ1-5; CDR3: CSAGEAGTDNQPQHF; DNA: TGCAGTGCTGGGGAGGCCGGGACAGACAATCAGCCCCAGCATTTT
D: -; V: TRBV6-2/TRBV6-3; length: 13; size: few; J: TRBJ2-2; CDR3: CASSIPSAGELFF; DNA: TGTGCCAGCAGTATTCCCTCAGCCGGGGAGCTGTTTTTT
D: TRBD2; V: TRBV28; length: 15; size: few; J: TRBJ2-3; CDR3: CASFSGRARADTQYF; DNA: TGTGCCAGCTTTAGCGGGAGGGCCAGGGCAGATACGCAGTATTTT
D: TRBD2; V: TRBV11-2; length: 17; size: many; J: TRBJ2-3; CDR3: CASSRTASGRGLDTQYF; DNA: TGTGCCAGCAGTCGGACTGCTAGCGGGAGGGGATTAGATACGCAGTATTTT
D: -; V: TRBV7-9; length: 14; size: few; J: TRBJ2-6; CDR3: CASSPGTGIGVLTF; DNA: TGTGCCAGCTCCCCCGGGACGGGGATCGGCGTCCTGACTTTC
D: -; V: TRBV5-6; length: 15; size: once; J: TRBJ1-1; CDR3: CTSSLSRWLDTEAFF; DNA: TGTACCAGCAGCTTGTCGAGGTGGTTGGACACTGAAGCTTTCTTT
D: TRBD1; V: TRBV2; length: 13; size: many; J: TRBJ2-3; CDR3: CAPGTGNTDTQYF; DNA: TGTGCCCCCGGGACAGGTAACACAGATACGCAGTATTTT
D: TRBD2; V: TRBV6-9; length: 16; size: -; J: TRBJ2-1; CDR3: CASSYSPGGSYNEQFF; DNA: TGTGCCAGCAGTTACTCGCCGGGAGGATCCTACAATGAGCAGTTCTTC
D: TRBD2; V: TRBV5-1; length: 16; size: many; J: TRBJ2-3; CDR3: CASSRTGLADADTQYF; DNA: TGCGCCAGCAGCCGGACCGGACTAGCGGACGCAGATACGCAGTATTTT
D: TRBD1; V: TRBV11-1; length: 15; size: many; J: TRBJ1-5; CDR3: CASSLGQGYNQPQHF; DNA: TGTGCCAGCAGCCTTGGACAGGGATACAATCAGCCCCAGCATTTT
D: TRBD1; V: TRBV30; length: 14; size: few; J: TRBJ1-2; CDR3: CAWRPVDRDYGYTF; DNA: TGTGCCTGGAGGCCAGTCGACAGGGACTATGGCTACACCTTC
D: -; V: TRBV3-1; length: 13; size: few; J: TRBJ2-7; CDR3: CASSRAASYEQYF; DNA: TGTGCCAGCAGCCGGGCGGCCTCCTACGAGCAGTACTTC
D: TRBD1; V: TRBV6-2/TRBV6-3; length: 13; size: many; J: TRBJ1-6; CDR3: CAGRDRVNSPLHF; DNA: TGTGCCGGCCGAGACAGGGTTAATTCACCCCTCCACTTT
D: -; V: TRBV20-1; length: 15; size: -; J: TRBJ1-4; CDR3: CSARGRRGSSEKLFF; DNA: TGCAGTGCTAGAGGGAGACGGGGGTCGTCTGAAAAACTGTTTTTT
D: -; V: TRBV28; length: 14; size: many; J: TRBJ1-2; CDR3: CASSPSGTNYGYTF; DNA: TGTGCCAGCAGTCCGTCAGGAACCAACTATGGCTACACCTTC
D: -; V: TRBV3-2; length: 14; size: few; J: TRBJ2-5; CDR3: CASSPGSRQETQYF; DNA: TGTGCCAGCAGTCCAGGTAGTCGCCAAGAGACCCAGTACTTC
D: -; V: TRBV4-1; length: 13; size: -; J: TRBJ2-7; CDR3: CASSQGADYEQYF; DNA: TGCGCCAGCAGCCAAGGAGCCGACTACGAGCAGTACTTC
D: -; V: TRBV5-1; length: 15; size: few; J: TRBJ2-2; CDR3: CASSFGNTNTGELFF; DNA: TGCGCCAGCAGCTTCGGGAACACGAACACCGGGGAGCTGTTTTTT
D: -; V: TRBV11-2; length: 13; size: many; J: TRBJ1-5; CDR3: CASSSSSNQPQHF; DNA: TGTGCCAGCAGCTCGTCTAGCAATCAGCCCCAGCATTTT
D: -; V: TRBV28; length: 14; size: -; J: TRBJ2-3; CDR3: CASSSPSDADTQYF; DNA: TGTGCCAGCAGTTCCCCTAGCGACGCAGATACGCAGTATTTT
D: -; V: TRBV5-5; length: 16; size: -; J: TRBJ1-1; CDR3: CASIPVARQGNTEAFF; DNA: TGTGCCAGCATCCCCGTTGCCCGCCAGGGAAACACTGAAGCTTTCTTT
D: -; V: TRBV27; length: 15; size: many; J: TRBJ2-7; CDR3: CASSVGGETLYEQYF; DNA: TGTGCCAGCAGTGTCGGCGGGGAAACTCTCTACGAGCAGTACTTC
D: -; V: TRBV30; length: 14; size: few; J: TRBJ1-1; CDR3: CAWSKTLSGTEAFF; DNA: TGTGCCTGGAGCAAGACACTCTCGGGGACTGAAGCTTTCTTT
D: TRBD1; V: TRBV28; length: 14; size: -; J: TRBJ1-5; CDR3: CASSATGAGQPQHF; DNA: TGTGCCAGCAGTGCAACAGGGGCGGGTCAGCCCCAGCATTTT
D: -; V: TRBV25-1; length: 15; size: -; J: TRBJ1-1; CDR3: CASHGGGYENTEASF; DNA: TGTGCCAGCCATGGAGGGGGGTACGAGAACACTGAAGCTTCCTTT
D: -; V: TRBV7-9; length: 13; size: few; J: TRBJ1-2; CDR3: CASSTGSRFGYTF; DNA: TGTGCCAGCAGCACAGGGAGTCGCTTTGGCTACACCTTC
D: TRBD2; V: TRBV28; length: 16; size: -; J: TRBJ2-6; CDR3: CANQAGGYSGANVLTF; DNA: TGTGCCAACCAAGCGGGAGGATACTCTGGGGCCAACGTCCTGACTTTC
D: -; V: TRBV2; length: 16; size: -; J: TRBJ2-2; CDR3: CASSDLTALPTGELFF; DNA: TGTGCCAGCAGTGATCTGACAGCGCTTCCCACCGGGGAGCTGTTTTTT
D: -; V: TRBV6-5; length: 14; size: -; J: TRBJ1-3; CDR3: CASSYTGSGNTIYF; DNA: TGTGCCAGCAGTTATACGGGCTCTGGAAACACCATATATTTT
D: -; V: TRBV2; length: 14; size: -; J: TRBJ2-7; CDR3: CASISVSGVFGQYF; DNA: TGTGCCAGCATATCCGTGAGTGGGGTGTTTGGGCAGTACTTC
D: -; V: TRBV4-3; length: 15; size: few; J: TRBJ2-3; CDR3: CASSQEQSAPVTQYF; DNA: TGCGCCAGCAGCCAAGAACAGTCAGCCCCGGTTACGCAGTATTTT
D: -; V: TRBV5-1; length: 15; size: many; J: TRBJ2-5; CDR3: CASSLFRDPEETQYF; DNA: TGCGCCAGCAGCTTGTTCCGGGACCCGGAGGAGACCCAGTACTTC
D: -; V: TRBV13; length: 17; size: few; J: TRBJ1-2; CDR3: CASSVSEVHGANYGYTF; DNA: TGTGCCAGCAGCGTATCCGAAGTACACGGAGCTAACTATGGCTACACCTTC
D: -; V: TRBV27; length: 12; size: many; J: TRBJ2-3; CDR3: CASRSREDTQYF; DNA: TGTGCCAGCAGATCCCGTGAAGATACGCAGTATTTT
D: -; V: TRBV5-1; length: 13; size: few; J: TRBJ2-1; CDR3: CASSLGDRGEQFF; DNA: TGCGCCAGCAGCTTGGGAGATCGTGGCGAGCAGTTCTTC
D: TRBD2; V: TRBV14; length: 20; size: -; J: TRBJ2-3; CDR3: CASSQDSRRLAGSSTDTQYF; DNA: TGTGCCAGCAGCCAAGATTCCCGCCGACTAGCGGGCTCAAGCACAGATACGCAGTATTTT
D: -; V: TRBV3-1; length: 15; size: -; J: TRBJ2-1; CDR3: CASRGREIGINEQFF; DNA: TGTGCCAGTAGGGGCCGGGAGATCGGTATTAATGAGCAGTTCTTC
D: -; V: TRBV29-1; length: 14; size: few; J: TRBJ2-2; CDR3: CSVGPGMSTGELFF; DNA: TGCAGCGTTGGGCCAGGGATGTCCACCGGGGAGCTGTTTTTT
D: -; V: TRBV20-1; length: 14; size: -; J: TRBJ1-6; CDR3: CSARDYLYNSPLHF; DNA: TGCAGTGCTAGAGATTACCTCTATAATTCACCCCTCCACTTT
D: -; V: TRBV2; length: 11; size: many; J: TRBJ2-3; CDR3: CASSTADTQYF; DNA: TGTGCCAGCAGTACAGCAGATACGCAGTATTTT
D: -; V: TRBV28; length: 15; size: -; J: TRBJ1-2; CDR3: CASILSDVGNYSYTF; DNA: TGTGCCAGTATCCTTAGTGACGTAGGGAACTATAGCTACACCTTC
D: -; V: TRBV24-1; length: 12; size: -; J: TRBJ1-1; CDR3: CATSDSSSEAFF; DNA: TGTGCCACCAGTGATTCTTCGTCTGAAGCTTTCTTT
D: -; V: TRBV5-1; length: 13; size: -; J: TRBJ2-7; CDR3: CASSLGRIREQYF; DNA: TGTGCCAGCAGCTTAGGACGCATCCGCGAGCAGTACTTC
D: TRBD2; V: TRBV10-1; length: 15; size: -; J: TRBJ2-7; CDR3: CASSGGYAGEYEQYF; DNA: TGCGCCAGCAGCGGGGGATATGCGGGAGAATACGAGCAGTACTTC